This paragraph covers one T cell receptor (beta chain) sequence. This clone was seen only a few times. The antigen it recognizes is unknown. Qualities for individual bases were not recorded, and no much larger clone is one base off. The immunoSEQ kit was used, according to the manufacturer's recommendations, to generate TCR beta libraries from genomic DNA. To prepare the libraries, a first multiplex PCR with proprietary primers was run, followed by a second PCR that added unique barcodes, and a bead cleanup was done after each round. Each sample batch included a kit-provided positive control reaction and a negative control reaction. The final libraries were assessed on an Agilent 4200 TapeStation D1000 ScreenTape, pooled by volume, and quantified by qPCR. Sequencing was performed on an Illumina NextSeq500 using a MidOutput 150-cycle cartridge, with 156 Read1 cycles, 15 Index1 cycles, and the kit custom primers. The pooled library was loaded at approximately 1 pM, with an approximately 20% PhiX control spiked in. The authors' analysis ran thus. Vendor-processed data were analyzed in R, and a clonotype was defined as all T cells sharing the same CDR3 nucleotide sequence. For clone abundance analyses, frequencies were normalized to the 10,000 most abundant clones in each sample. Public T cell clones, which averaged fewer than five per sample, were excluded before analysis. Tumor-enriched and baseline blood-enriched clonotypes were defined by at least a 32-fold difference in abundance between compartments. A beta-binomial differential abundance model was used to identify clonotypes that expanded or contracted between blood time points. Similarity between tumor and blood repertoires was quantified using the Baroni-Urbani and Buser coefficient, and groups were compared with two-tailed Wilcoxon tests in R. As stored in TCRdb, this immuneACCESS dataset retains in-frame rearrangements with V and J assigned. A fraction of the clones does not appear; measured against another copy, unresolved V genes explain less than half of the discrepancy, and the remainder lacks a known reason. V and J calls and clone size are copied from that table; D and trimming were computed from the DNA. This sample gives 70,000 to 95,000 clones in total; over 75% of them show up just once. The ten largest account for 6% to 7% of the sample.

The time point label for this specimen denotes: baseline pretreatment blood. This sample's treatment or condition label indicates: 15 Gy SBRT to primary tumor, nephrectomy 4 weeks later. To track tumor-enriched clonotypes, serial peripheral blood was sampled from radiation-treated patients at baseline and at 2 weeks and 4 weeks after SBRT. Every patient's renal cell carcinoma showed clear cell pathology. The QIAamp DNA Blood Mini Kit (Qiagen) was used to prepare genomic DNA for TCR sequencing. Only samples passing all quality control checks were included in the analyses. V loses 1 base, J loses 2 bases, and the germline ends lie 15 bases apart. There are 16 amino acids in the CDR3, from cysteine to phenylalanine inclusive. Only CDR3 DNA remains: 48 bases, in frame from the first base. Reading the germline V gene gives CDR1 SGHTA and CDR2 FQGNSA. This sample is part of a study of radiation and T cells in renal cell carcinoma (dated by TCRdb to 2020 to 2021). As for the study more broadly: Samples came from a clinical trial, in which primary renal cell carcinomas received 15 Gy stereotactic body radiation therapy followed by nephrectomy 4 weeks later. Across all 50 or so samples, 4,016,671 unique CDR3 nucleotide sequences, encoding 2 million to 3 million unique CDR3 amino acid sequences, were identified. TCR beta sequencing covered roughly 53 samples in total, comprising some 25 tumors and roughly 27 peripheral blood samples. What the authors observed across the whole study: Effects of radiation dose or scheduling on the TCR repertoire could not be addressed with the single-armed trial design. An increase in top tumor clonotypes in blood was observed from baseline to 2 weeks post-radiation, followed by contraction by 4 weeks, which was taken to suggest transient expansion of tumor-resident clones. Dynamics of the blood repertoire were not tracked past 4 weeks after treatment. Because pretreatment tumor biopsies were not available, the baseline intratumoral presence of clonotypes could not be determined.

Sequencing used blood, obtained from a patient whose treatment included radiotherapy and nephrectomy. Recombination linked TRBV7-2 to TRBJ2-7; the D gene cannot be resolved beyond TRBD1 or TRBD2, each matching 6 bases. The TCR originated in a man aged 55 to 70 with renal cell carcinoma. The CDR3 region: CASSLDGGGLAYEQYF. The nucleotides read TGTGCCAGCAGCTTAGACGGGGGCGGGTTGGCCTACGAGCAGTACTTC.